Described below is a single T cell receptor beta chain sequence and its context. The CDR3 length is 17 residues. Germline lookup yields CDR1 SGHTA and CDR2 FQGNSA. V dropped 5 bases and J dropped 4 bases, with 23 bases sitting between them. This sample was included in a study of blood T cell repertoires in COVID-19. The protocol was immunoSEQ multiplex PCR, while the TCRdb copy is restricted to in-frame clones and leaves out a portion. The sample contains about 68,000 clones, roughly 79% of which appear only once. The source is an older woman with acute or convalescent COVID-19. The sequencing input was peripheral blood. The V gene is TRBV7-2, the J gene TRBJ1-1; D not resolved. CDR3 in amino acids: CASSPGGRLVGGTEAFF. CDR3 bases: TGTGCCAGCAGCCCAGGCGGGCGATTAGTCGGCGGCACTGAAGCTTTCTTT. Looking up the rest from reference TRBV7-2 and TRBJ1-1 gives the full variable domain: GAGVSQSPSNKVTEKGKDVELRCDPISGHTALYWYRQSLGQGLEFLIYFQGNSAPDKSGLPSDRFSAERTGGSVSTLTIQRTQQEDSAVYLCASSPGGRLVGGTEAFFGQGTRLTVV.